The entry below describes one TCR beta chain. Each multiple sclerosis control was a treatment-naive patient with relapsing-remitting disease that was either stable or active. When the RNA was reverse transcribed, random hexamers were used with an input of about 0.5 to 1 ug. One entry per CDR3 protein, called by TCRdb with MiXCR from the immunoSEQ multiplex PCR reads. The sample carries approximately 150,000 distinct CDR3 sequences, over 80% recorded once. These data originate in a study of CD8 T cells in Susac syndrome. Trimming cost V 5 bases and J 1 base, with 8 bases left between them. The CDR3 length is 13 residues. CDR1 is LNHDA, CDR2 SQIVND, per germline (reference sequence).

This receptor was obtained from a human donor with multiple sclerosis. This chain connects TRBV19 to TRBJ1-1; no firm D call. The specimen was CD8+ T cells from PBMCs. DNA for the CDR3: TGTGCCAGTAGTGGTTCCGCGAACACTGAAGCTTTCTTT. Encoded protein: CASSGSANTEAFF.